These 27 T cell receptor beta chains share one sample of origin, sequenced in a study of CD8+ T cells in alopecia areata (dated by TCRdb to 2017 to 2018). In light of the paper, this sample's time point label describes: less than 30 weeks on oral tofacitinib. This specimen's treatment or condition label, interpreted: oral pan-JAK inhibitor, 5-10 mg twice daily. The library was prepared using the immunoSEQ multiplex PCR assay. RNA was extracted from all samples and reverse transcribed into cDNA as template for TCR sequencing. TCRdb re-hosts the immuneACCESS table, in-frame sequences only. Its copies lack some clones; in the studies checked, an unresolved V gene accounts for under half of them, and the cause for the rest is not known. In all, the sample holds 190,000 or so clones, and roughly three fifths of those were seen once. Of the sample, roughly an eighth is held by the ten largest clones. Material: CD8+ T cells sorted from blood, obtained at week 24, from a patient treated with tofacitinib. These receptor sequences come from a human donor with alopecia areata.

This chain connects TRBV6-5 to TRBJ1-2; 7 bases align to TRBD1. Trimming removed 2 bases from V and 4 bases from J; junction bases left unmatched: 4. This CDR3 contains 14 residues. Looked up from germline, CDR1 is MNHEY and CDR2 is SVGAGI. The CDR3 reads CASSYGGTAYGYTF. The CDR3 nucleotides are TGTGCCAGCAGTTACGGCGGGACAGCCTATGGCTACACCTTC.

The chain links TRBV13 to TRBJ2-3; D is perhaps TRBD1 (5 bases). Trimming shortened V by 1 base and J by 5 bases, and 10 bases separated the two germline ends. Germline V gives CDR1 PRHDT, CDR2 FYEKMQ (reference sequence). The CDR3 covers 14 residues. Written as DNA, the CDR3 is TGTGCCAGCAGCTTAGCTCAGGGCGTAGATACGCAGTATTTT. This encodes CASSLAQGVDTQYF.

The genes are TRBV29-1 and TRBJ1-5; D unresolved. The CDR3 totals 12 residues. Trimming cost V 4 bases and J 3 bases, with 7 bases left between them. In germline, CDR1 is SQVTM, CDR2 ANQGSEA. The CDR3 region has the DNA TGCAGCGTTGTAGCGGACAATCAGCCCCAGCATTTT. This gives the protein CSVVADNQPQHF.

The chain joins TRBV29-1 to TRBJ2-7; tentatively, D is TRBD1 or TRBD2 (5 bases each). The CDR3 covers 13 residues. Germline loops: CDR1 SQVTM, CDR2 ANQGSEA. The V end lost 4 bases, the J end lost 2 bases, and 12 bases lay between the germline ends. The CDR3 sequence: CSVAWDGAYEQYF. CDR3 nucleotides: TGCAGCGTTGCTTGGGACGGAGCCTACGAGCAGTACTTC.

The rearrangement uses TRBV10-2 and TRBJ2-5; 7 bases match TRBD2. Germline V gives CDR1 WSHSY, CDR2 SAAADI. The CDR3 is made up of 13 amino acids. Trimming at V came to 7 bases and at J to 5 bases, leaving 7 bases not matched to a gene. For the CDR3, the DNA is TGCGCCAGCAAGACTAGCTTTAGGGAGACCCAGTACTTC. It translates to CASKTSFRETQYF.

The V call is TRBV30, the J call TRBJ2-1; TRBD2 might be the D (5 bases). The CDR3 totals 15 residues. The ends were cut back, 4 bases at V and 2 bases at J, with 15 bases in the middle. In germline, CDR1 is GTSNPN, CDR2 SVGIG (reference sequence). The CDR3 sequence: CAWTPDGLPYNEQFF. CDR3 coding DNA: TGTGCCTGGACCCCCGACGGACTTCCCTACAATGAGCAGTTCTTC.

This chain connects TRBV27 to TRBJ2-1, with D perhaps TRBD1 (6 bases). V lost 2 bases to trimming and J lost 8 bases, with 13 bases between them. This CDR3 comprises 14 residues. Germline lookup yields CDR1 MNHEY and CDR2 SMNVEV (reference sequence). Written as DNA, the CDR3 is TGTGCCAGCAGTTTAATCGCCAGGGGTTATGAGCAGTTCTTC. Translated, it gives CASSLIARGYEQFF.

The chain joins TRBV30 to TRBJ2-7; D is tentatively TRBD1 or TRBD2 (5 bases each). The CDR3 runs 14 residues. The V end was cut by 1 base, the J end by 5 bases, with 15 bases between. The germline V gene has CDR1 GTSNPN and CDR2 SVGIG (reference sequence). CDR3 amino acids: CAWSAGTSGDEQYF. The CDR3 region has the DNA TGTGCCTGGAGTGCCGGGACCTCGGGCGACGAGCAGTACTTC.

The genes are TRBV5-6 and TRBJ2-5; D remains unclear. V was cut by 2 bases and J by 2 bases, with 7 bases left in between. CDR3 size: 13 residues. Per germline, CDR1 SGHDT and CDR2 YYEEEE. CDR3 nucleotides: TGTGCCAGCAGCTTTTACTATCAAGAGACCCAGTACTTC. Residues: CASSFYYQETQYF.

The genes are TRBV7-9 and TRBJ2-3; a possible D gene is TRBD1 (5 bases). The V end was cut by 4 bases, the J end by 3 bases, with 5 bases between. CDR1 is SEHNR and CDR2 is FQNEAQ in the germline V gene (reference sequence). The CDR3 is 12 residues long. The CDR3 is CASSWTTDTQYF. The DNA for the CDR3 is TGTGCCAGCAGCTGGACAACAGATACGCAGTATTTT.

Only a few counts were recorded for this clone. The same CDR3 arises from other DNA sequences in this sample as well. This rearrangement joins TRBV5-6 to TRBJ1-1; no clear D gene. Trimming left V 4 bases short and J 3 bases short, with 7 bases between. Per the germline V gene, CDR1 is SGHDT and CDR2 is YYEEEE. The CDR3 has 12 amino acids. The CDR3 sequence: CASSPGDTEAFF. DNA of the CDR3: TGTGCCAGCAGCCCCGGGGACACTGAAGCTTTCTTT.

This clone showed up just a few times. The chain joins TRBV11-2 to TRBJ1-1; D is undetermined. This CDR3 comprises 14 residues. Trimming took off 0 bases at V and 1 base at J, with 6 bases between the two ends. The V gene's germline CDR1 is SGHAT and CDR2 FQNNGV. The CDR3 loop is CASSLDQENTEAFF. CDR3 coding DNA: TGTGCCAGCAGCTTAGATCAGGAGAACACTGAAGCTTTCTTT.

This rearrangement joins TRBV13 to TRBJ2-1; D gene ambiguous. The germline V gene encodes CDR1 PRHDT and CDR2 FYEKMQ (reference sequence). The CDR3 has 11 amino acids. V lost 6 bases to trimming and J lost 5 bases, with 5 bases between them. CDR3 protein: CASRSHNEQFF. The CDR3 DNA is TGTGCCAGCAGATCCCACAATGAGCAGTTCTTC.

The chain couples TRBV14 to TRBJ1-1; no clear D gene. Germline assignment: CDR1 SGHDN and CDR2 FVKESK. The V and J ends lost 4 bases and 5 bases respectively, with 14 bases between them. This CDR3 spans 14 amino acids. CDR3 protein: CASSPLIGGTEAFF. Written as DNA, the CDR3 is TGTGCCAGCAGCCCATTAATCGGTGGAACTGAAGCTTTCTTT.

This sequence joins TRBV27 and TRBJ1-3; D perhaps matches TRBD1 (5 bases). Between the trimmed V and J ends, which lost 7 bases and 4 bases, there was a span of 11 bases. The CDR3 loop spans 13 amino acids. Germline CDR1 reads MNHEY; CDR2 reads SMNVEV (reference sequence). The CDR3 DNA follows: TGTGCCAGCAATTTGGGACTGGGAAACACCATATATTTT. Protein: CASNLGLGNTIYF.

The chain joins TRBV6-5 to TRBJ2-1; D may be TRBD1 (5 bases). The ends were cut back, 2 bases at V and 6 bases at J, with 8 bases in the middle. The CDR3 extends over 13 amino acids. Germline V CDR1 and CDR2: MNHEY, SVGAGI. The DNA for the CDR3 is TGTGCCAGCAGTTACGCCAGGGCCAATGAGCAGTTCTTC. This translates into CASSYARANEQFF.

This clone was found a few times. The V and J genes are TRBV7-9 and TRBJ1-1; 7 bases match TRBD1. The CDR3 extends over 12 amino acids. V was clipped by 5 bases and J by 6 bases; unmatched bases: 3. Germline assignment: CDR1 SEHNR and CDR2 FQNEAQ (reference sequence). The CDR3 DNA reads as TGTGCCAGCAGCCGACAGGGACCTGAAGCTTTCTTT. It encodes CASSRQGPEAFF.

The rearrangement links TRBV7-9 to TRBJ2-1; D might be TRBD2 (6 bases). The germline CDR1 and CDR2 sequences are SEHNR and FQNEAQ (reference sequence). This CDR3 contains 18 residues. The V and J ends lost 1 base and 9 bases respectively, with 25 bases between them. The CDR3 DNA follows: TGTGCCAGCAGCTTAGGTCTCCCGGGGCGGGGCCTATCGGCTGAGCAGTTCTTC. Encoded protein: CASSLGLPGRGLSAEQFF.

A single count supports this clone. The chain links TRBV4-1 to TRBJ2-1, with D unclear. Germline CDR1 and CDR2: MGHRA and YSYEKL. The CDR3 sequence is 13 residues long. The ends were cut back, 1 base at V and 3 bases at J, with 4 bases in the middle. The CDR3 nucleotides are TGCGCCAGCAGCCAAGCTAACTACAATGAGCAGTTCTTC. The encoded protein is CASSQANYNEQFF.

Only a few counts were recorded for this clone. The chain has TRBV6-5 and TRBJ1-5; no clear D gene. Per germline, CDR1 MNHEY and CDR2 SVGAGI. The CDR3 loop spans 14 amino acids. V lost 5 bases to trimming and J lost 0 bases, with 8 bases between them. CDR3 region: CASSESNSNQPQHF. The CDR3 DNA follows: TGTGCCAGCAGTGAGAGTAATAGCAATCAGCCCCAGCATTTT.

The gene calls are TRBV11-2 and TRBJ1-2; 10 positions agree with TRBD1. Germline V gene sequence: CDR1 SGHAT, CDR2 FQNNGV. V shed 4 bases, J shed 4 bases, and the junction held 6 bases outside the gene matches. The CDR3 has 15 amino acids. In nucleotides, the CDR3 is TGTGCCAGCAGCTACCCGGGACAGGGGACCTATGGCTACACCTTC. It translates to CASSYPGQGTYGYTF.

This clone has a handful of counts. Other DNA sequences in this sample translate to the same CDR3. The chain uses TRBV9 and TRBJ1-5; D unclear. V lost 0 bases to trimming and J lost 0 bases, with 7 bases between them. Germline CDR1 and CDR2: SGDLS and YYNGEE. The CDR3 length is 15 residues. This chain's CDR3 is CASSVGPYSNQPQHF. In DNA, the CDR3 is TGTGCCAGCAGCGTAGGTCCGTATAGCAATCAGCCCCAGCATTTT.

The chain is built from TRBV30 and TRBJ1-1, with 10 bases that match TRBD1. The germline V gene encodes CDR1 GTSNPN and CDR2 SVGIG (reference sequence). The J segment lost 4 bases and the V segment lost 1 base, leaving 0 bases of the junction unmatched. The CDR3 is 13 residues long. CDR3 sequence reads: CAWSGDRGTEAFF. The CDR3, as DNA: TGTGCCTGGAGTGGGGACAGGGGCACTGAAGCTTTCTTT. The full variable domain, rest sourced from reference TRBV30 and TRBJ1-1, is SQTIHQWPATLVQPVGSPLSLECTVEGTSNPNLYWYRQAAGRGLQLLFYSVGIGQISSEVPQNLSASRPQDRQFILSSKKLLLSDSGFYLCAWSGDRGTEAFFGQGTRLTVV.

This clone was seen only once. The chain has TRBV4-1 and TRBJ1-1, with a tentative D call TRBD1 (6 bases). CDR3 length: 14 amino acids. V was trimmed by 5 bases and J by 6 bases, leaving 16 bases between them. Germline-derived CDR1 and CDR2 are MGHRA and YSYEKL. This CDR3 reads CASSEGVGSAEAFF. CDR3 nucleotides: TGCGCCAGCAGCGAGGGGGTGGGGAGCGCTGAAGCTTTCTTT.

The chain is built from TRBV7-6 and TRBJ2-5; D could derive from TRBD1 or TRBD2 (5 bases each). The V and J ends lost 4 bases and 1 base respectively, with 7 bases between them. The CDR3 spans 13 residues. Germline-derived CDR1 and CDR2 are SGHVS and FNYEAQ. As DNA, the CDR3 is TGTGCCAGCAGCTCCGGGACCCAAGAGACCCAGTACTTC. Amino acids: CASSSGTQETQYF.

This clone was picked up one time. The chain carries TRBV13 and TRBJ2-5; TRBD2 matches 11 bases. V was clipped by 2 bases and J by 3 bases; unmatched bases: 5. The CDR3 consists of 16 residues. Looked up from germline, CDR1 is PRHDT and CDR2 is FYEKMQ (reference sequence). The CDR3 reads CASSLWLAGGEETQYF. The CDR3 bases are TGTGCCAGCAGCTTATGGCTAGCGGGGGGCGAAGAGACCCAGTACTTC.

The chain uses TRBV4-2 and TRBJ2-3, with D possibly matching TRBD2 (6 bases). V lost 1 base, J lost 3 bases, and 17 bases lay in between. This CDR3 is 17 amino acids long. Germline V gene data show CDR1 as LGHNA and CDR2 as YNFKEQ. CDR3 amino acids: CASSQVPIAAGTDTQYF. CDR3 nucleotide sequence: TGTGCCAGCAGCCAAGTGCCTATAGCGGCGGGGACAGATACGCAGTATTTT.